This TCR beta chain was captured in a study of blood T cell repertoires in COVID-19. Overall study context: Collection of acute and convalescent COVID-19 samples took place in the United States, Italy and Spain. T cells, B-cell-depleted T cells, or PBMCs provided the cDNA or gDNA that served as material.

The CDR3 has 15 amino acids. The junction had 12 bases not matched to a gene; V was cut back by 6 bases and J by 6 bases. The germline V gene encodes CDR1 KGHSH and CDR2 LQKENI. This clone was observed a few times. In the original workflow: Amplification of reference gene primers provided the estimated nucleated cell counts. Sequencing used immunoSEQ multiplex PCR; TCRdb keeps in-frame clones, though not all of them. V, J and clone size derive from that table, while D and trimming were established from the DNA sequence. The sample lists some 290,000 clones, around nine tenths occurring once. Seattle enrolled patients during active infection and tracked them longitudinally.

The rearrangement joins TRBV18 to TRBJ2-3, with 7 nucleotides matching TRBD1. The clonotype was recovered from a woman under 40 with COVID-19, enrolled during active disease. Sample: peripheral blood. This CDR3 reads CASSIGQAKTDTQYF. CDR3 DNA sequence: TGTGCCAGCTCGATCGGACAGGCGAAGACGGATACGCAGTATTTT.